Below, 14 T cell receptor beta chains from the same sample are listed, as sequenced in a study of naive and memory T cell subsets. These TCRs' antigens remain unknown. The study, taken as a whole, reports: Possibly reflecting memory cells re-expressing CD45RA, a few larger clonotypes occurred in naive repertoires, especially CD8.

The beta constant-region primer was an equimolar mix of two oligonucleotides covering TRBC1 and TRBC2. The ligated cDNA underwent four PCR rounds using SP2 and nested alpha and beta constant-region primers. One entry per CDR3 protein, called by TCRdb with MiXCR from the UMI-ligation and nested PCR reads. The sample consists of 140,000 to 150,000 distinct CDR3 sequences, over 20% of them appearing once. The specimen was naive CD4+ T cells from blood. The receptors were gathered from a human donor in good health.

This clonotype was detected only a few times. The V gene is TRBV5-6, the J gene TRBJ2-7, with D perhaps matching TRBD1 or TRBD2 (5 bases each). The CDR3 has 15 amino acids. Germline V gives CDR1 SGHDT, CDR2 YYEEEE. Trimming left V 1 base short and J 3 bases short, with 14 bases between. CDR3: CASSLMGTGGYEQYF. The CDR3, as DNA: TGTGCCAGCAGCTTGATGGGGACCGGAGGCTACGAGCAGTACTTC.

This clonotype has more than one count but fewer than ten. The CDR3 nucleotides are TGCGCCAGCAGCCTGGGACTAGTAAAAACCGGGGAGCTGTTTTTT. Residues: CASSLGLVKTGELFF. V and J are TRBV5-1 and TRBJ2-2; 8 nucleotides align to TRBD2. The CDR3 runs 15 residues. Germline V gene lookup returns CDR1 SGHRS and CDR2 YFSETQ. J was trimmed by 5 bases and V by 4 bases; bases with no gene match: 7.

This chain uses TRBV24-1 with TRBJ2-1, with D hard to call. The CDR3 is 14 amino acids. The V end lost 5 bases, the J end lost 7 bases, and 14 bases lay between the germline ends. The V gene's germline CDR1 is KGHDR and CDR2 SFDVKD. As DNA, the CDR3 is TGTGCCACCAGTGGCGCACACAAGGGAAATGAGCAGTTCTTC. Residues: CATSGAHKGNEQFF.

This clonotype was seen ten or more times. As DNA, the CDR3 is TGTGCCACCAGCAGAGAGGGACTTTCCTACAATGAGCAGTTCTTC. Translated, it gives CATSREGLSYNEQFF. This rearrangement joins TRBV15 to TRBJ2-1, with D perhaps TRBD2 (6 bases). The germline V gene encodes CDR1 LNHNV and CDR2 YYDKDF (reference sequence). The V end lost 0 bases, the J end lost 1 base, and 7 bases lay between the germline ends. This CDR3 contains 15 residues.

This clonotype has only a few counts. The rearrangement links TRBV6-5 to TRBJ2-1; perhaps D is TRBD1 or TRBD2 (5 bases each). Trimming pared 4 bases from V and 4 bases from J, leaving 8 bases between. The CDR3 is 13 residues long. Germline V CDR1 and CDR2: MNHEY, SVGAGI. In DNA, the CDR3 is TGTGCCAGCAGTTGGGACGAGTACAATGAGCAGTTCTTC. Its translation: CASSWDEYNEQFF.

V is TRBV12-5 and J is TRBJ2-5; unclear D gene. The CDR3 has 12 amino acids. Germline V gene sequence: CDR1 LGHNT, CDR2 FRNRAP. V lost 4 bases and J 4 bases, leaving 7 bases between the germline ends. The CDR3 sequence: CASGSSRETQYF. In DNA, the CDR3 is TGTGCTAGTGGTTCAAGCAGAGAGACCCAGTACTTC.

Many counts were recorded for this clonotype. V and J are TRBV20-1 and TRBJ2-7; D is unresolved. CDR1 is DFQATT and CDR2 is SNEGSKA in the germline V gene (reference sequence). V lost 2 bases and J lost 4, with 3 bases in between. This CDR3 comprises 10 residues. CDR3 nucleotide sequence: TGCAGTGCTAGACTATACGAGCAGTACTTC. It specifies CSARLYEQYF.

This clonotype was picked up a small number of times. This chain uses TRBV25-1 with TRBJ1-6; unclear D gene. Per the germline V gene, CDR1 is MGHDK and CDR2 is SYGVNS. Trimming stripped 3 bases from V and 10 bases from J, with 13 bases between. CDR3 length: 14 amino acids. Written as DNA, the CDR3 is TGTGCCAGCAGTGACCCCGGGTTGAGCTCACCCCTCCACTTT. This translates into CASSDPGLSSPLHF. Variable domain in full (rest from reference TRBV25-1 and TRBJ1-6): EADIYQTPRYLVIGTGKKITLECSQTMGHDKMYWYQQDPGMELHLIHYSYGVNSTEKGDLSSESTVSRIRTEHFPLTLESARPSHTSQYLCASSDPGLSSPLHFGNGTRLTVT.

The chain links TRBV5-1 to TRBJ2-3; TRBD2 matches 10 bases. Germline V CDR1 and CDR2: SGHRS, YFSETQ. This CDR3 contains 17 residues. With 0 bases clipped from V and 0 bases from J, the junction kept 4 bases outside the gene matches. The CDR3 loop reads CASSLGTTSGSTDTQYF. The CDR3 DNA reads as TGCGCCAGCAGCTTGGGGACGACTAGCGGGAGCACAGATACGCAGTATTTT.

There are a few counts of this clonotype. The chain joins TRBV6-6 to TRBJ2-7; a weak D match, TRBD2 (5 bases). Trimming shortened V by 5 bases and J by 6 bases, and 20 bases separated the two germline ends. Germline CDR1 reads MNHNY; CDR2 reads SVGAGI (reference sequence). The CDR3 covers 15 residues. CDR3 protein: CASSRQATTGVEQYF. The CDR3 region has the DNA TGTGCCAGCAGTCGACAAGCTACCACCGGGGTCGAGCAGTACTTC.

This sequence joins TRBV9 and TRBJ2-1; 9 bases are a match to TRBD2. V shed 0 bases and J 5 bases; nucleotides not matched to a gene: 9. The CDR3 spans 17 residues. Germline V gene sequence: CDR1 SGDLS, CDR2 YYNGEE. The CDR3 nucleotides read TGTGCCAGCAGCGTAGGGTTAGCGGGAGCTCGAGACAATGAGCAGTTCTTC. Translated: CASSVGLAGARDNEQFF.

This chain connects TRBV7-8 to TRBJ1-4; no reliable D call. Trimming took off 2 bases at V and 8 bases at J, with 15 bases between the two ends. The CDR3 extends over 15 amino acids. Per germline, CDR1 SGHVS and CDR2 FQNEAQ. The CDR3 loop reads CASSLHGFVGEKLFF. The CDR3 coding sequence is TGTGCCAGCAGCTTACATGGCTTCGTTGGAGAAAAACTGTTTTTT.

The chain couples TRBV20-1 to TRBJ2-7, with unresolved D. CDR1 and CDR2 (germline): DFQATT, SNEGSKA (reference sequence). The CDR3 sequence is 13 residues long. The germline V and J ends were trimmed by 3 bases and 4 bases, with 13 bases remaining between them. Here the CDR3 reads CSASTTITYEQYF. DNA of the CDR3: TGCAGTGCTAGCACTACCATTACGTACGAGCAGTACTTC.

This clonotype was counted a few times. V is TRBV28 and J is TRBJ2-7; 8 bases fit TRBD1. With V trimmed by 5 bases and J by 1 base, 7 bases remained unmatched. The CDR3 totals 15 residues. CDR1 MDHEN and CDR2 SYDVKM come from the germline V gene. The CDR3 reads CASSGPGQVSYEQYF. The CDR3 DNA follows: TGTGCCAGCAGTGGGCCGGGACAGGTGTCCTACGAGCAGTACTTC.